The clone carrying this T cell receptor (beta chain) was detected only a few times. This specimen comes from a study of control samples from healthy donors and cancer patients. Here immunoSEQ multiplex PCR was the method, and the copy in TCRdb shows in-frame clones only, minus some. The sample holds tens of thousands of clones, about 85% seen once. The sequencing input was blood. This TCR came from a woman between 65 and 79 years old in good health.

This chain's CDR3 is CASSPRGAGETQYF. DNA for the CDR3: TGCGCCAGCAGCCCCCGGGGGGCGGGGGAGACCCAGTACTTC. The chain recombines TRBV5-1 with TRBJ2-5; maybe TRBD2 (7 bases). The V gene lost 4 bases and the J gene lost 5 bases, with 15 bases spanning the gap. CDR3 size: 14 residues. From germline, CDR1 is SGHRS and CDR2 YFSETQ.